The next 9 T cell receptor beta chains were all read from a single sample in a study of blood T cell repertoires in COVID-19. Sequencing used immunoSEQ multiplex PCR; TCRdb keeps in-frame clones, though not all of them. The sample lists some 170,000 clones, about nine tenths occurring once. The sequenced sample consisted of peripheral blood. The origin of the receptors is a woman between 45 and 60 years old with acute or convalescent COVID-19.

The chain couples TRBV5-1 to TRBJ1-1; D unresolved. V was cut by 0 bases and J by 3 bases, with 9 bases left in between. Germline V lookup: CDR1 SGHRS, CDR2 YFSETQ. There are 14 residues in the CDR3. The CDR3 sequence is CASSLDRLDTEAFF. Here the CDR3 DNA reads TGCGCCAGCAGCTTGGACAGATTGGACACTGAAGCTTTCTTT.

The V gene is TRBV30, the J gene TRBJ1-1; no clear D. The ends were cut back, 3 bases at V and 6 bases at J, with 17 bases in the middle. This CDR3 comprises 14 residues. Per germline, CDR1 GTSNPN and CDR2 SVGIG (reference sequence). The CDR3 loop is CAWRLTSGSAEAFF. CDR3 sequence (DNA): TGTGCCTGGAGATTGACTTCTGGGAGCGCTGAAGCTTTCTTT.

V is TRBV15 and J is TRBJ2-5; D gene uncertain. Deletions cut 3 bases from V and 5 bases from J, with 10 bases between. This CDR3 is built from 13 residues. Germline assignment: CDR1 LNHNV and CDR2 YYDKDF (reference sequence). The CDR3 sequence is CATSSAPRETQYF. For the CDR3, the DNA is TGTGCCACCAGCAGTGCCCCGAGGGAGACCCAGTACTTC. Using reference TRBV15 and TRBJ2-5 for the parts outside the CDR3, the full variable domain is DAMVIQNPRYQVTQFGKPVTLSCSQTLNHNVMYWYQQKSSQAPKLLFHYYDKDFNNEADTPDNFQSRRPNTSFCFLDIRSPGLGDTAMYLCATSSAPRETQYFGPGTRLLVL.

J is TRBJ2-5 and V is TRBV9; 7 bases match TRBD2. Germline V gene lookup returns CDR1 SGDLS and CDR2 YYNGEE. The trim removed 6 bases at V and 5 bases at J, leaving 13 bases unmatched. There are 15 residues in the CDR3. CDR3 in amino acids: CASTWGSGFQETQYF. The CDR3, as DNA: TGTGCCAGCACCTGGGGTAGCGGGTTCCAGGAGACCCAGTACTTC.

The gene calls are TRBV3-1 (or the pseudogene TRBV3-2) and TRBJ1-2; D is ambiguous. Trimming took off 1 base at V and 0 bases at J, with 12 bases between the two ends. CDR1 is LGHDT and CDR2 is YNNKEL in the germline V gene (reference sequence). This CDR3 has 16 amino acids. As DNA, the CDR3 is TGTGCCAGCAGCCAAGGAGGATACTTGGCTAACTATGGCTACACCTTC. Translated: CASSQGGYLANYGYTF.

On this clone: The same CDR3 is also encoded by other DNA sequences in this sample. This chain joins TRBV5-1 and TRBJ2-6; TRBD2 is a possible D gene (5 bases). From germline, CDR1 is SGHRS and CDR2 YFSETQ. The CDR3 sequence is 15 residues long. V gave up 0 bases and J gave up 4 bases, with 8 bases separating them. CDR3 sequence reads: CASSLGGSGANVLTF. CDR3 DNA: TGCGCCAGCAGCTTGGGAGGGTCAGGGGCCAACGTCCTGACTTTC.

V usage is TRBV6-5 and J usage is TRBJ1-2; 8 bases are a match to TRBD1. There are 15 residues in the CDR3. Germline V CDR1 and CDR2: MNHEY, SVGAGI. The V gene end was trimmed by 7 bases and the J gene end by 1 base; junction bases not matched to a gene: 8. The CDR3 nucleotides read TGTGCCAGCAATCGCGAGACAGGGGTTAACTATGGCTACACCTTC. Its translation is CASNRETGVNYGYTF.

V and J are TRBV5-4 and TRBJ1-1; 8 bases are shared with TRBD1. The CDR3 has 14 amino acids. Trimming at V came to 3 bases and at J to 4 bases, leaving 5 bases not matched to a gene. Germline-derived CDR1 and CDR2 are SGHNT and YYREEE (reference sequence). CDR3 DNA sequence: TGTGCCAGCAGCTCACAGGGGGTGTTCACTGAAGCTTTCTTT. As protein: CASSSQGVFTEAFF.

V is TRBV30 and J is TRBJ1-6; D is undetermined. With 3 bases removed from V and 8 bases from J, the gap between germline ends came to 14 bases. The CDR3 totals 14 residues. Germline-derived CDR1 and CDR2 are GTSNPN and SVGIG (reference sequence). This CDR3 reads CAWRKSLSDSPLHF. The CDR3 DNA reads TGTGCCTGGAGAAAGTCGTTGTCAGATTCACCCCTCCACTTT.